Sequencing of this T cell receptor beta chain was carried out in a study of CD4 T cells in relation to SARS-CoV-2 and coronaviruses. Study conclusions and caveats: Culture-expanded clones reflect memory recall rather than primary priming during culture.

Deep TCR-beta sequencing used DNA from uncultured naive and memory CD4+ T cells. The protocol was immunoSEQ multiplex PCR, while the TCRdb copy is restricted to in-frame clones and leaves out a portion. Among approximately 70,000 clones, about 92% were seen once, and the ten largest hold roughly 0.21%. Remarks on this clone: The antigen is not known.

CD4+ T cells from unexposed donors were obtained before the COVID-19 pandemic (2011-2018). CDR1 GTSNPN and CDR2 SVGIG come from the germline V gene (reference sequence). This CDR3 spans 13 amino acids. Trimming cost V 3 bases and J 4 bases; bases outside gene matches: 6. What was sequenced was naive CD4+ T cells from PBMCs. This sample's subset: naive CD4+ T cells isolated by negative enrichment. The genes are TRBV30 and TRBJ2-7, with TRBD1 identical over 7 bases. The clonotype comes from a human donor in good health. CDR3 DNA sequence: TGTGCCTGGAGCCGGACAGGTGGTTACGAGCAGTACTTC. Its translation: CAWSRTGGYEQYF.